This T cell receptor (beta chain) was recovered during a study of prognosis after radiotherapy for stage I lung cancer. Study details: Newly diagnosed primary stage I lung tumors occurred in roughly 15 patients, and oligometastatic NSCLC after surgical resection of the primary tumor occurred in about five. Patients (roughly 13 men, about six women) were aged about 53 to 85, median about 70 years. Findings and caveats of the study: Reportedly, patients with and without metastases differed in TRBV and TRBJ gene usage.

The authors amplified TCR beta CDR3 from genomic DNA using two-round multiplex PCR. It was primers specific to each TRBV and TRBJ gene that first-round PCR used. TCRdb processed the multiplex PCR reads anew with MiXCR; each CDR3 protein has one entry. The sample includes fewer than 25,000 distinct CDR3 sequences, roughly 43% of them seen just once. This clonotype was counted at least ten times. No antigen is known for it. This CDR3 has 15 residues. Germline V gene sequence: CDR1 MNHEY, CDR2 SVGEGT. Trimming took off 0 bases at V and 1 base at J, with 7 bases between the two ends. Two sampling time points were used, and about 6 milliliters of peripheral blood were drawn at each.

Here the sequenced sample was PBMCs, taken before or after stereotactic body radiation therapy (not recorded which). The chain links TRBV6-2 or TRBV6-3 to TRBJ1-3; D call uncertain. This clonotype was sampled from a donor aged 50 or older with non-small cell lung cancer. The CDR3 coding sequence is TGTGCCAGCAGTTACTCGTCGGTATCTGGAAACACCATATATTTT. Residues: CASSYSSVSGNTIYF.